Presented here are 21 T cell receptor beta chains from one specimen sequenced in a study of cytotoxic CD8 clonotypes in ibrutinib-treated CLL. Clones were read by immunoSEQ multiplex PCR, and TCRdb kept only the in-frame ones, dropping some. The sample includes roughly 250,000 clones, 70% seen only once; the top ten take about 16%. The sequencing used PBMCs, collected after 24 months of ibrutinib treatment. The receptors come from a human donor with chronic lymphocytic leukemia.

Ten or more counts support this clone. The CDR3 region is CASMAKTGRGYTF. The CDR3 nucleotides read TGTGCCAGCATGGCCAAAACAGGGCGCGGCTACACCTTC. This chain uses TRBV27 with TRBJ1-2, with TRBD1 as a possible D gene (6 bases). The CDR3 is 13 residues long. Germline CDR1 reads MNHEY; CDR2 reads SMNVEV (reference sequence). V was cut by 7 bases and J by 8 bases, with 17 bases left in between.

The V call is TRBV14, the J call TRBJ2-7; 9 bases are a match to TRBD2. Germline CDR1 is SGHDN and CDR2 is FVKESK. CDR3 length: 16 residues. With V trimmed by 1 base and J by 3 bases, 7 bases remained unmatched. DNA for the CDR3: TGTGCCAGCAGCCAAGGTCGACTAGCGGAGAACTACGAGCAGTACTTC. Protein: CASSQGRLAENYEQYF.

The J gene is TRBJ2-2, the V gene TRBV11-2; a possible D gene is TRBD1 (6 bases). Germline CDR1 is SGHAT and CDR2 is FQNNGV. The CDR3 is 15 amino acids. V gave up 1 base and J gave up 7 bases, with 13 bases separating them. CDR3 DNA sequence: TGTGCCAGCAGCTTAGTCCAGGGGCTGGGCGGGGAGCTGTTTTTT. Protein sequence: CASSLVQGLGGELFF. Variable domain in full (rest from reference TRBV11-2 and TRBJ2-2): EAGVAQSPRYKIIEKRQSVAFWCNPISGHATLYWYQQILGQGPKLLIQFQNNGVVDDSQLPKDRFSAERLKGVDSTLKIQPAKLEDSAVYLCASSLVQGLGGELFFGEGSRLTVL.

This clone was detected only a few times. The chain employs TRBV10-3 and TRBJ2-7; 9 positions match TRBD1. Germline trimming cut 5 bases from V and 5 bases from J; bases unmatched to any gene: 13. The germline V gene encodes CDR1 ENHRY and CDR2 SYGVKD. The CDR3 has 16 residues. The CDR3 DNA sequence: TGTGCCATCAGTACCGCCGGGACAGGGTCCGGGGACGAGCAGTACTTC. As protein: CAISTAGTGSGDEQYF.

The chain couples TRBV2 to TRBJ2-1, with TRBD2 matching 10 bases. J gave up 8 bases and V 3 bases, and 7 bases lay outside the gene matches. The CDR3 covers 15 residues. Per the germline V gene, CDR1 is SNHLY and CDR2 is FYNNEI. The CDR3 loop is CASSDFSGRAYEQFF. The CDR3 DNA reads TGTGCCAGCAGTGATTTCAGCGGGAGGGCCTATGAGCAGTTCTTC.

This chain connects TRBV19 to TRBJ1-4, with D perhaps TRBD1 (5 bases). Trimming stripped 10 bases from V and 5 bases from J, with 14 bases between. Germline CDR1 and CDR2: LNHDA and SQIVND (reference sequence). There are 13 residues in the CDR3. As DNA, the CDR3 is TGTGCCACCGTGGAGGGGCGCAATGAAAAACTGTTTTTT. Amino acids: CATVEGRNEKLFF.

This clone was recorded only once. The genes are TRBV18 and TRBJ2-2; possible D gene TRBD2, 5 bases. CDR1 and CDR2 (germline): KGHSH, LQKENI. The ends were cut back, 5 bases at V and 5 bases at J, with 9 bases in the middle. This CDR3 is built from 13 residues. The CDR3 bases are TGTGCCAGCTCAAAAGGGAGAACCGGGGAGCTGTTTTTT. It translates to CASSKGRTGELFF.

The genes are TRBV7-2 and TRBJ2-7; no clear D. The V and J ends lost 5 bases and 0 bases respectively, with 11 bases between them. The CDR3 spans 14 residues. CDR1 and CDR2 (germline): SGHTA, FQGNSA. The CDR3 loop is CASSAMTGSYEQYF. The CDR3 region has the DNA TGTGCCAGCAGCGCCATGACGGGCTCCTACGAGCAGTACTTC.

The genes are TRBV9 and TRBJ2-2; tentatively, D is TRBD1 (6 bases). Deletions cut 0 bases from V and 7 bases from J, with 16 bases between. The CDR3 sequence is 16 residues long. The germline V gene encodes CDR1 SGDLS and CDR2 YYNGEE. Here the CDR3 DNA reads TGTGCCAGCAGCGTAGTTGGCAGGGGTTTTGTCGGGGAGCTGTTTTTT. Residues: CASSVVGRGFVGELFF.

The chain combines TRBV4-3 with TRBJ1-4; D gene ambiguous. This CDR3 is built from 18 residues. CDR1 is LGHNA, CDR2 YSLEER, per germline. Trimming pared 0 bases from V and 0 bases from J, leaving 14 bases between. CDR3 residues: CASSQDRAGRATNEKLFF. CDR3 nucleotides: TGCGCCAGCAGCCAAGATCGCGCGGGCCGAGCAACTAATGAAAAACTGTTTTTT.

The chain uses TRBV9 and TRBJ2-1; 12 bases fit TRBD2. The CDR3 extends over 16 amino acids. Germline assignment: CDR1 SGDLS and CDR2 YYNGEE. Trimming at V came to 4 bases and at J to 8 bases, leaving 10 bases not matched to a gene. CDR3 DNA sequence: TGTGCCAGCAGCTTGCTAGCGGGAGGGGGCTTGGATGAGCAGTTCTTC. Amino acids: CASSLLAGGGLDEQFF.

This sequence joins TRBV29-1 and TRBJ2-1; 10 bases agree with TRBD2. Losses at the gene ends were 5 bases for V and 9 bases for J; bases not matched to a gene: 16. The V gene's germline CDR1 is SQVTM and CDR2 ANQGSEA. The CDR3 runs to 16 residues. The CDR3 region is CSVRGLAGVLASEQFF. The CDR3 nucleotides are TGCAGCGTTCGAGGCCTAGCGGGAGTTCTCGCTAGTGAGCAGTTCTTC.

The chain joins TRBV7-8 to TRBJ2-5, with D possibly being TRBD1 (5 bases). Per germline, CDR1 SGHVS and CDR2 FQNEAQ. CDR3 size: 11 residues. V lost 2 bases and J 7 bases, leaving 5 bases between the germline ends. The CDR3 is CASSLQGTQYF. CDR3 bases: TGTGCCAGCAGCTTACAGGGGACCCAGTACTTC.

V is TRBV2 and J is TRBJ2-3, with no clear D. Trimming cost V 7 bases and J 2 bases, with 13 bases left between them. Germline values: CDR1 SNHLY, CDR2 FYNNEI. The CDR3 length is 14 residues. The CDR3 sequence is CASIPLGLTDTQYF. The CDR3 DNA reads TGTGCCAGCATACCTTTAGGGCTCACAGATACGCAGTATTTT.

The chain joins TRBV28 to TRBJ2-7; weak D call: TRBD1 (5 bases). Germline CDR1 reads MDHEN; CDR2 reads SYDVKM. The CDR3 is 14 amino acids. V was trimmed by 5 bases and J by 4 bases, leaving 15 bases between them. Here the CDR3 reads CASSTRQGGYEQYF. DNA for the CDR3: TGTGCCAGCAGTACCCGTCAGGGTGGGTACGAGCAGTACTTC.

The CDR3 bases are TGCAGCGTTCCCAACCCCTCAGCGGGGGATTGGAATGAGCAGTTCTTC. Encoded protein: CSVPNPSAGDWNEQFF. The chain carries TRBV29-1 and TRBJ2-1, with 8 bases fitting TRBD2. V dropped 5 bases and J dropped 7; count of bases not matched to a gene: 16. This CDR3 is built from 16 residues. Per the germline V gene, CDR1 is SQVTM and CDR2 is ANQGSEA.

The chain couples TRBV9 to TRBJ2-1, with D possibly TRBD2 on 6 matching bases. The CDR3 consists of 17 residues. The V gene's germline CDR1 is SGDLS and CDR2 YYNGEE. V was pared by 0 bases and J by 0 bases, with 13 bases between. CDR3: CASSVVRSSASYNEQFF. CDR3 coding DNA: TGTGCCAGCAGCGTAGTGCGTTCTAGCGCCTCCTACAATGAGCAGTTCTTC.

J is TRBJ2-1 and V is TRBV2, with D perhaps matching TRBD2 (5 bases). CDR1 SNHLY and CDR2 FYNNEI come from the germline V gene. The ends were cut back, 7 bases at V and 0 bases at J, with 22 bases in the middle. The CDR3 runs to 18 residues. CDR3 coding DNA: TGTGCCAGCATAGAGGACTGGGCGGTGGGGTTCTCCTACAATGAGCAGTTCTTC. Its translation: CASIEDWAVGFSYNEQFF.

The V gene is TRBV2, the J gene TRBJ2-1; 8 bases line up with TRBD2. The length of the CDR3 is 15 residues. Germline V gene data show CDR1 as SNHLY and CDR2 as FYNNEI. V gave up 5 bases and J gave up 5 bases; unmatched junction bases: 8. This chain's CDR3 is CASSPWSGGNNEQFF. The CDR3 nucleotides are TGTGCCAGCAGTCCTTGGAGCGGGGGCAACAATGAGCAGTTCTTC.

This chain links TRBV6-5 with TRBJ1-2, with D unclear. Germline V gene lookup returns CDR1 MNHEY and CDR2 SVGAGI. The CDR3 runs to 15 residues. V lost 0 bases and J 4 bases, leaving 12 bases between the germline ends. CDR3 nucleotide sequence: TGTGCCAGCAGTTACTCGATTTCGGGGTTCTATGGCTACACCTTC. Its translation: CASSYSISGFYGYTF.

This chain links TRBV28 with TRBJ2-7; no clear D gene. The CDR3 consists of 12 residues. From germline, CDR1 is MDHEN and CDR2 SYDVKM. The V gene lost 6 bases and the J gene lost 6 bases, with 12 bases spanning the gap. CDR3 nucleotides: TGTGCCAGCAGGGCAAACTATGTCGAGCAGTACTTC. Amino acid sequence: CASRANYVEQYF.